Listed here are 10 T cell receptor beta chains from one sample, sequenced in a study of T cells in Graves' hyperthyroidism and ophthalmopathy. It was RNA transcripts that yielded the amplified TCR beta CDR3 regions. The TCR CDR3 first-round RT-PCR relied on the HTBI primer set. TCRdb analysed the multiplex PCR reads with MiXCR anew, one entry per CDR3 protein. Of more than 500,000 distinct CDR3 sequences in the sample, about 45% were seen once. Sequencing used peripheral blood or thyroid tissue (not recorded which). All receptors come from an adult woman with Graves' disease, either hyperthyroidism or ophthalmopathy (not recorded which).

This rearrangement joins TRBV7-9 to TRBJ1-2; a possible D gene is TRBD1 (6 bases). Between the trimmed V and J ends, which lost 5 bases and 4 bases, there was a span of 14 bases. CDR1 and CDR2 from the germline V gene are SEHNR and FQNEAQ (reference sequence). The CDR3 sequence is 14 residues long. This CDR3 reads CASSHRDKIYGYTF. DNA of the CDR3: TGTGCCAGCAGCCACCGGGACAAGATCTATGGCTACACCTTC.

This clonotype was detected many times. V and J are TRBV3-1 and TRBJ2-5; D is tentatively TRBD1 or TRBD2 (5 bases each). Germline lookup yields CDR1 LGHDT and CDR2 YNNKEL (reference sequence). The CDR3 length is 14 residues. V was shortened by 1 base and J by 0 bases, with 6 bases between the two germline ends. The CDR3 bases are TGTGCCAGCAGCCAAGGGGGGTACCAAGAGACCCAGTACTTC. This codes for CASSQGGYQETQYF.

This clonotype has at least ten counts. The rearrangement joins TRBV2 to TRBJ1-4; no clear D gene. Germline CDR1 SNHLY, CDR2 FYNNEI. Trimming stripped 6 bases from V and 4 bases from J, with 6 bases between. The length of the CDR3 is 12 residues. CDR3: CASSMYNEKLFF. The CDR3, as DNA: TGTGCCAGCAGCATGTATAATGAAAAACTGTTTTTT.

CDR3: CASSAWDRGRQPQHF. The CDR3 region has the DNA TGTGCCAGCAGTGCTTGGGACAGGGGGAGGCAGCCCCAGCATTTT. This chain connects TRBV25-1 to TRBJ1-5; TRBD1 matches 11 bases. With V trimmed by 4 bases and J by 7 bases, 6 bases remained unmatched. In germline, CDR1 is MGHDK, CDR2 SYGVNS. The CDR3 is 15 residues long.

This clonotype was counted many times. The V gene is TRBV4-1, the J gene TRBJ1-5; 7 nucleotides align to TRBD1. V lost 1 base, J lost 1 base, and 16 bases stayed unmatched. This CDR3 is built from 20 residues. Per germline, CDR1 MGHRA and CDR2 YSYEKL. This CDR3 reads CASSQAKLQGPRRSNQPQHF. The CDR3 region has the DNA TGCGCCAGCAGCCAAGCGAAGTTACAGGGGCCTAGACGGAGCAATCAGCCCCAGCATTTT.

This clonotype has at least ten counts. This chain connects TRBV13 to TRBJ2-7; no firm D call. Germline assignment: CDR1 PRHDT and CDR2 FYEKMQ (reference sequence). The CDR3 covers 14 residues. V lost 0 bases to trimming and J lost 6 bases, with 12 bases between them. The CDR3 loop is CASSLGDSGPEQYF. CDR3 nucleotides: TGTGCCAGCAGCTTAGGAGATTCGGGTCCCGAGCAGTACTTC. Based on the CDR3 plus reference TRBV13 and TRBJ2-7, the full variable domain is AAGVIQSPRHLIKEKRETATLKCYPIPRHDTVYWYQQGPGQDPQFLISFYEKMQSDKGSIPDRFSAQQFSDYHSELNMSSLELGDSALYFCASSLGDSGPEQYFGPGTRLTVT.

J is TRBJ2-5 and V is TRBV29-1, with 13 nucleotides matching TRBD2. The J segment lost 5 bases and the V segment lost 0 bases, leaving 12 bases of the junction unmatched. The germline gives CDR1 SQVTM, CDR2 ANQGSEA. The CDR3 covers 18 residues. DNA of the CDR3: TGCAGCGTTGAAGAGCTAACTAGCGGGAGGGCCGGCTCGGAGACCCAGTACTTC. Translated, it gives CSVEELTSGRAGSETQYF.

On this clonotype itself: The junction and the germline gene differ at one end; a read error may be behind it. The rearrangement uses TRBV7-2 and TRBJ2-7; no definite D call. This CDR3 is 14 amino acids long. The germline CDR1 and CDR2 sequences are SGHTA and FQGNSA. The CDR3 DNA reads TGCGCCAGCAGCTTGAAACCGATAGCCTACGAGCAGTACTTC. It yields the protein CASSLKPIAYEQYF.

This clonotype was observed a single time. The chain combines TRBV7-3 with TRBJ2-7; weak D call: TRBD1 (5 bases). The CDR3 contains 15 residues. Germline CDR1 and CDR2: SGHTA and FQGTGA. The germline V and J ends were trimmed by 0 bases and 3 bases, with 12 bases remaining between them. CDR3 bases: TGTGCCAGCAGCTTAACAGGGGCCAAGAACTACGAGCAGTACTTC. Residues: CASSLTGAKNYEQYF.

Note on this clonotype: Germline is not matched at one junction end, which may reflect a read error. This chain links TRBV20-1 with TRBJ2-7, with 9 bases matching TRBD1. This CDR3 comprises 14 residues. The germline gives CDR1 DFQATT, CDR2 SNEGSKA (reference sequence). The CDR3 nucleotides read TGCAGTGCTTATGAGACAGGGGGGTCCTACGGGCAGTACTTC. Translated, it gives CSAYETGGSYGQYF.